The sequence of this T cell receptor (beta chain) was determined in a study of T-cell memory formation after mild COVID-19. From 5'RACE with constant-segment primers came TCR alpha and TCR beta cDNA libraries that carried sample barcodes and UMIs. TCRdb called the 5' RACE reads again in MiXCR, with one record for every CDR3 protein. The data show roughly 250,000 distinct CDR3 sequences, with 16% seen just once and under 25% held by the top ten. About this clonotype itself: No antigen is known for it.

Study outcomes and limitations: Shrinking CD4+ clones resided mostly in CM and EM, and CD8+ ones in EMRA. Researchers could not confirm that second-wave clones peaking on day 37 targeted SARS-CoV-2.

This CDR3 is built from 11 residues. Germline CDR1 SQVTM, CDR2 ANQGSEA. V was shortened by 5 bases and J by 7 bases, with 12 bases between the two germline ends. The specimen sequenced was PBMCs or a T cell subset sorted from them (not recorded which). This sequence joins TRBV29-1 and TRBJ2-7; the D is unclear. The receptor comes from a man aged 18 to 29 who had mild COVID-19 (a few samples of this study predate the infection). Cell type and time point are not known. CDR3 sequence reads: CSVHEDGEQYV. For the CDR3, the DNA is TGCAGCGTTCACGAGGATGGTGAGCAGTACGTC.